A selection of T cell receptor beta chains follows, all from one sample in a study of CD8 T cells in ankylosing spondylitis. TCRdb re-analysed the 5' RACE reads in MiXCR, keeping a single row per CDR3 protein. The data contain over 450,000 distinct CDR3 sequences, roughly 13% of them singletons. Sequencing input: blood, either unsorted or a sorted T cell fraction (not recorded which). All receptors derive from a male donor with ankylosing spondylitis. Both conserved end residues are trimmed from each CDR3.

v_gene	j_gene	CDR3aa
TRBV28	TRBJ2-1	ASILDSSSYNEQF
TRBV12-3/TRBV12-4	TRBJ2-4	ASSSKKGLKENIQY
TRBV7-2	TRBJ1-5	ASSNAGAGQPQH
TRBV5-6	TRBJ2-2	ASSLVGLMYTGELF
TRBV2	TRBJ1-1	ASSTPQGRVNTEAF
TRBV11-3	TRBJ2-3	ASSLGGEPDTQY
TRBV27	TRBJ2-2	AARTGRRELF
TRBV20-1	TRBJ1-5	SARVGPDQPQH
TRBV24-1	TRBJ2-1	ATSDPRDNEQF
TRBV12-3/TRBV12-4	TRBJ2-4	ASSFTRGIQY
TRBV5-5	TRBJ2-7	ASSRGAVGDYEQY
TRBV12-3/TRBV12-4	TRBJ1-2	ASGLTKQGYYGYT
TRBV20-1	TRBJ2-7	SASGTGGVYEQY
TRBV4-1	TRBJ2-3	ASSQELAGVGDTQY
TRBV30	TRBJ2-1	AWSGDNEQF
TRBV18	TRBJ1-5	ASSPTAGQQPQH
TRBV10-1	TRBJ2-1	ASSESGGNEQF
TRBV7-2	TRBJ2-1	ASSSEIHNEQF
TRBV20-1	TRBJ1-2	SARDRALWGNYGYT
TRBV5-4	TRBJ2-7	ASSLVREGNYEQY
TRBV5-1	TRBJ1-6	ASRSRGGNSPLH
TRBV11-1	TRBJ2-1	ASSLSPGRGASSYNEQF
TRBV2	TRBJ1-1	ASSERTANTEAF
TRBV29-1	TRBJ2-3	SVEASASTDTQY
TRBV5-1	TRBJ1-1	ASSLELMNTEAF
TRBV9	TRBJ2-5	ASSSGLAGVLETQY
TRBV10-3	TRBJ2-1	AIKSSSPYNEQF
TRBV5-1	TRBJ2-7	ASSPAGLPYEQY
TRBV29-1	TRBJ1-1	SGENTEAF
TRBV20-1	TRBJ2-3	SASQREWSTDTQY
TRBV2	TRBJ2-3	ASSGPGSDTDTQY
TRBV29-1	TRBJ2-7	SVGPGPYSYEQY
TRBV20-1	TRBJ2-3	SAIAGISTDTQY
TRBV10-1	TRBJ1-2	ASSPGEGYT
TRBV11-3	TRBJ2-1	ASSGAYLADNEQF
TRBV12-3/TRBV12-4	TRBJ1-6	ASSIQGPLH
TRBV12-3/TRBV12-4	TRBJ1-5	ASSSDDPLQPQH
TRBV29-1	TRBJ2-2	SGGDTGELF
TRBV5-1	TRBJ2-1	ASSSWGQGLSDEQF
TRBV5-1	TRBJ2-3	ASSLGRGIDTQY